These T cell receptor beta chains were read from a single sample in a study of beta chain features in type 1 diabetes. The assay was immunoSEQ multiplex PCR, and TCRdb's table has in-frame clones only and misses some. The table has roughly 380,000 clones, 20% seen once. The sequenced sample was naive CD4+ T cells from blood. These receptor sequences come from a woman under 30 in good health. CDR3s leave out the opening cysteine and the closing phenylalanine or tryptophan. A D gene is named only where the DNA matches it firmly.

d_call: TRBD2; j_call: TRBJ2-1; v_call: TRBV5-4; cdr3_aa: ASSLGSRGAAYNEQF
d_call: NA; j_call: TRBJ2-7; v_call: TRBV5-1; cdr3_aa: ASGRRMADYEQY
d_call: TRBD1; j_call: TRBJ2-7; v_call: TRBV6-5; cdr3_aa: ASRETLTGVEQY
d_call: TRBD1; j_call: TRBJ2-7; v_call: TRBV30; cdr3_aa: AWTSGQGARSEQY
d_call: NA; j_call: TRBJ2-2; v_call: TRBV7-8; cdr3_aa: ASSSRVHNMANTGELF
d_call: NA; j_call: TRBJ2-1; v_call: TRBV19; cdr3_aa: ASSVRTASSYNEQF
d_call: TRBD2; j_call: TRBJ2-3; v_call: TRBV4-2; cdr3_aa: ASSQGGRGDPDTQY
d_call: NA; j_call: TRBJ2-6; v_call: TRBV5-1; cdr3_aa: ASSMAVTSGANVLT
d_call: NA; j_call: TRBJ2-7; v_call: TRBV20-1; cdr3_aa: SPMDQDEQY
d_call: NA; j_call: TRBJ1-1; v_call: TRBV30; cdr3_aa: AWMTGQHTEAF
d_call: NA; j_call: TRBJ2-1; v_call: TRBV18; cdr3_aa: ASSPPPTHNEQF
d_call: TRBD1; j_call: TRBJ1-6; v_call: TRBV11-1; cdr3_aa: ASSWDRGNSPLH
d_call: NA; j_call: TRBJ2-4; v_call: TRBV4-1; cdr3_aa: ASSQGVNSGGQNIQY
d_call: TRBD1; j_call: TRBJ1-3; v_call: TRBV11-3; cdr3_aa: ASSIGQGTSGNTIY
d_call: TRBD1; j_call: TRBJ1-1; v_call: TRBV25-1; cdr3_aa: ASSVGQGNTEAF
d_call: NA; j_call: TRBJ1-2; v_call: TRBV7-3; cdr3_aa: ASSLGPPGGSYGYT
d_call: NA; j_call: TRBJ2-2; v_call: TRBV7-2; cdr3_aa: ASKPGKITGELF
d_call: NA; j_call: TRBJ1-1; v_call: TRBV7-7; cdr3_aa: ASSRSYGTEAF
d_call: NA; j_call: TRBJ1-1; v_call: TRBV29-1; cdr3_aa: SVEDIGLMNTEAF
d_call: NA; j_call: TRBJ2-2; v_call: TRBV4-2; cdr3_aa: ASSQDGNTGELF
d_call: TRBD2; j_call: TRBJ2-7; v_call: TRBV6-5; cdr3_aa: ASTPPGTREQY
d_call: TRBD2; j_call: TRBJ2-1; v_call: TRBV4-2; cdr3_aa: ASSQPSRRGGYNEQF
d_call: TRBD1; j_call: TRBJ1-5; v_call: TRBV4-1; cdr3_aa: ASSQTGQGPQH
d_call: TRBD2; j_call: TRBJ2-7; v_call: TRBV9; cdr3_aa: ASSAGLAGVLNTYEQY
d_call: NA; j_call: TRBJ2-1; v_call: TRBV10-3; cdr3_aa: AISVSEGEQF
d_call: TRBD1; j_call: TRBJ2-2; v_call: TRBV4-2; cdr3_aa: ASSPYRGRAGELF